The 12 T cell receptor beta chains presented below share a single source sample, sequenced in a study of OX40 agonist ivuxolimab in advanced cancers. Sequenced by immunoSEQ multiplex PCR; TCRdb stores in-frame clones only, minus some. The sample lists 45,000 to 50,000 clones, roughly nine tenths occurring once. This specimen was CD4+ or CD8+ T cells sorted from blood, taken in a trial of the OX40 agonist ivuxolimab. The receptors shown here come from an adult with an advanced solid tumor such as melanoma, head and neck, liver or kidney cancer.

The chain uses TRBV6-5 and TRBJ2-1; D is uncertain. In germline, CDR1 is MNHEY, CDR2 SVGAGI. Trimming took off 6 bases at V and 0 bases at J, with 12 bases between the two ends. The CDR3 extends over 15 amino acids. CDR3 in DNA: TGTGCCAGCAGGAATAGCCCCACCTCCTACAATGAGCAGTTCTTC. This gives the protein CASRNSPTSYNEQFF.

V and J are TRBV7-3 and TRBJ2-1; D perhaps matches TRBD1 (5 bases). This CDR3 comprises 13 residues. Per germline, CDR1 SGHTA and CDR2 FQGTGA. Trimming took off 4 bases at V and 10 bases at J, with 14 bases between the two ends. CDR3 in DNA: TGTGCCAGCAGCTATATGACAGTGGGGGAGCAGTTCTTC. The encoded protein is CASSYMTVGEQFF.

This chain connects TRBV5-4 to TRBJ1-2; D call uncertain. The ends were cut back, 0 bases at V and 6 bases at J, with 9 bases in the middle. Germline V gives CDR1 SGHNT, CDR2 YYREEE (reference sequence). The CDR3 has 13 residues. CDR3 sequence reads: CASSLVDGNGYTF. The CDR3 nucleotides read TGTGCCAGCAGCTTGGTGGATGGGAATGGCTACACCTTC. Together with reference TRBV5-4 and TRBJ1-2, the CDR3 gives the full variable domain: ETGVTQSPTHLIKTRGQQVTLRCSSQSGHNTVSWYQQALGQGPQFIFQYYREEENGRGNFPPRFSGLQFPNYSSELNVNALELDDSALYLCASSLVDGNGYTFGSGTRLTVV.

The chain recombines TRBV7-2 with TRBJ2-5; D is ambiguous. V was trimmed by 3 bases and J by 5 bases, leaving 13 bases between them. Germline V lookup: CDR1 SGHTA, CDR2 FQGNSA. CDR3 size: 14 residues. The CDR3 reads CASSFSSAAETQYF. The CDR3 nucleotides read TGTGCCAGCAGCTTCTCCAGCGCCGCGGAGACCCAGTACTTC.

The CDR3 DNA is TGCGCCAGCAGTAGGGGCCCCCAAGAGACCCAGTACTTC. Protein product: CASSRGPQETQYF. The chain couples TRBV4-1 to TRBJ2-5, with D possibly TRBD1 on 5 matching bases. Trimming took off 6 bases at V and 1 base at J, with 9 bases between the two ends. Germline CDR1 reads MGHRA; CDR2 reads YSYEKL. The length of the CDR3 is 13 residues.

CDR3 nucleotide sequence: TGTGCCAGCAGCTTAACCACCACGACCCTGGCCAGGGTCAATCAGCCCCAGCATTTT. Residues: CASSLTTTTLARVNQPQHF. The chain combines TRBV7-6 with TRBJ1-5; D perhaps matches TRBD1 (5 bases). Trimming stripped 2 bases from V and 3 bases from J, with 23 bases between. The CDR3 runs to 19 residues. Looked up from germline, CDR1 is SGHVS and CDR2 is FNYEAQ.

This CDR3 is CASSSDRNTEAFF. The CDR3 DNA follows: TGTGCCAGCAGCTCAGACAGGAACACTGAAGCTTTCTTT. This rearrangement joins TRBV11-2 to TRBJ1-1; D might be TRBD1 (5 bases). Trimming left V 4 bases short and J 1 base short, with 7 bases between. The CDR3 spans 13 residues. Per germline, CDR1 SGHAT and CDR2 FQNNGV.

The chain combines TRBV5-6 with TRBJ1-2; D unresolved. V dropped 1 base and J dropped 7 bases, with 11 bases sitting between them. The CDR3 spans 13 residues. CDR1 is SGHDT, CDR2 YYEEEE, per germline. CDR3 sequence reads: CASSLLGKGGYTF. Here the CDR3 DNA reads TGTGCCAGCAGCTTGCTTGGAAAGGGTGGCTACACCTTC. The full variable domain, its missing parts supplied by reference TRBV5-6 and TRBJ1-2, is DAGVTQSPTHLIKTRGQQVTLRCSPKSGHDTVSWYQQALGQGPQFIFQYYEEEERQRGNFPDRFSGHQFPNYSSELNVNALLLGDSALYLCASSLLGKGGYTFGSGTRLTVV.

The V gene is TRBV5-6, the J gene TRBJ1-5; D remains ambiguous. In germline, CDR1 is SGHDT, CDR2 YYEEEE. The CDR3 runs to 13 residues. V was pared by 0 bases and J by 4 bases, with 5 bases between. In DNA form, the CDR3 reads TGTGCCAGCAGCTTGGGTCCTAATCAGCCCCAGCATTTT. Translating gives CASSLGPNQPQHF.

This chain joins TRBV4-1 and TRBJ2-7; a weak D match, TRBD2 (5 bases). Germline loops: CDR1 MGHRA, CDR2 YSYEKL. Trimming left V 1 base short and J 3 bases short, with 13 bases between. The CDR3 length is 15 residues. The CDR3 nucleotides read TGCGCCAGCAGCCAAGCGGGAAAGATCTTCTACGAGCAGTACTTC. Encoded protein: CASSQAGKIFYEQYF.

The V call is TRBV29-1, the J call TRBJ2-3; TRBD2 is a possible D gene (6 bases). This CDR3 region has 15 residues. Germline V gives CDR1 SQVTM, CDR2 ANQGSEA. Trimming shortened V by 4 bases and J by 1 base, and 15 bases separated the two germline ends. This CDR3 is CSVGAEGQGTDTQYF. CDR3 nucleotide sequence: TGCAGCGTTGGGGCGGAGGGCCAGGGCACAGATACGCAGTATTTT.

The J gene is TRBJ2-5, the V gene TRBV7-2, with 9 bases that match TRBD1. The CDR3 length is 15 residues. Germline loops: CDR1 SGHTA, CDR2 FQGNSA. V trimming: 5 bases; J trimming: 5 bases; junction bases outside the gene matches: 9. DNA for the CDR3: TGTGCCAGCAGCAAAGAACAGGGGGCAATGGAGACCCAGTACTTC. Amino acids: CASSKEQGAMETQYF.